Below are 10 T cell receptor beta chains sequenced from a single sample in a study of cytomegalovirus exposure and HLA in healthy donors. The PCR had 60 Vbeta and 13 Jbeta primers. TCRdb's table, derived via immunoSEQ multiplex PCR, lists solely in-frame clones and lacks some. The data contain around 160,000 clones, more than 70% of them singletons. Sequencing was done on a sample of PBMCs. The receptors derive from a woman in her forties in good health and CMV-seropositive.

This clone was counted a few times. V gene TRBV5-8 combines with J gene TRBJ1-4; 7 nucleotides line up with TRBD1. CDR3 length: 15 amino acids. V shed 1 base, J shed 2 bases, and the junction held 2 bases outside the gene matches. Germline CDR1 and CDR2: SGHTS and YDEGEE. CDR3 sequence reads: CASSLLGQTNEKLFF. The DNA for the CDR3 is TGTGCCAGCAGCTTGTTGGGACAGACTAATGAAAAACTGTTTTTT.

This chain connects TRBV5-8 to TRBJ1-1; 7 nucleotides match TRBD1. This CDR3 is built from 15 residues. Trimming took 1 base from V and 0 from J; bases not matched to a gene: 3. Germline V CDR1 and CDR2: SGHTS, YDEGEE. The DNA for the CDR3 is TGTGCCAGCAGCTTGTCGGGACAGATGAACACTGAAGCTTTCTTT. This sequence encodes CASSLSGQMNTEAFF.

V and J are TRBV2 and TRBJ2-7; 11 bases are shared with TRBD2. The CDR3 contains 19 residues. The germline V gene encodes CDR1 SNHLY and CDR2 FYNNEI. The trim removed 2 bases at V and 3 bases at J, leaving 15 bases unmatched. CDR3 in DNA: TGTGCCAGCAGTGAATTGGGGACTAGCGGACCGGCAGGATTCTACGAGCAGTACTTC. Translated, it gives CASSELGTSGPAGFYEQYF.

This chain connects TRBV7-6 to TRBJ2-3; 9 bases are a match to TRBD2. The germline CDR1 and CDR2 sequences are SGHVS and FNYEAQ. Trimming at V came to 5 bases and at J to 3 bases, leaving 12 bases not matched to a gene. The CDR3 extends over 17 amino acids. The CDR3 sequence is CASSPLLSGRRTDTQYF. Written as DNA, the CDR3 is TGTGCCAGCAGCCCCCTATTAAGCGGGAGGCGTACAGATACGCAGTATTTT.

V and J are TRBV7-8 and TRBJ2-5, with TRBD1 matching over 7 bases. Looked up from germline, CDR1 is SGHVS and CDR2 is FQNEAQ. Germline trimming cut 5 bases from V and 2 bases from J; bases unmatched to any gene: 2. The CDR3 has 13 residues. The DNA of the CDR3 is TGTGCCAGCAGCGTGGGACAGCAAGAGACCCAGTACTTC. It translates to CASSVGQQETQYF. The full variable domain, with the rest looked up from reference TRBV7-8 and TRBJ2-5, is GAGVSQSPRYKVAKRGQDVALRCDPISGHVSLFWYQQALGQGPEFLTYFQNEAQLDKSGLPSDRFFAERPEGSVSTLKIQRTQQEDSAVYLCASSVGQQETQYFGPGTRLLVL.

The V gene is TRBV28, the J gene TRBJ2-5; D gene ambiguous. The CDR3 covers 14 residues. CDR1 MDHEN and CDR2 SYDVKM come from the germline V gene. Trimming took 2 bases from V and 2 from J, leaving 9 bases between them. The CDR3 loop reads CASSLKARQETQYF. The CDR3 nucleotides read TGTGCCAGCAGTTTAAAAGCCCGGCAAGAGACCCAGTACTTC. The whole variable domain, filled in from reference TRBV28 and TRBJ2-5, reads DVKVTQSSRYLVKRTGEKVFLECVQDMDHENMFWYRQDPGLGLRLIYFSYDVKMKEKGDIPEGYSVSREKKERFSLILESASTNQTSMYLCASSLKARQETQYFGPGTRLLVL.

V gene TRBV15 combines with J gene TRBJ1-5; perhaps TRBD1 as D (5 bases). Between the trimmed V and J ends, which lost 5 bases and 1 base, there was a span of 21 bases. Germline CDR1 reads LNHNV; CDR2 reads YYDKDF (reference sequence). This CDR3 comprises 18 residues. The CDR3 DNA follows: TGTGCCACCAGCTCCCCCGGCCCCGCCGGGGGAAGCAATCAGCCCCAGCATTTT. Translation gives CATSSPGPAGGSNQPQHF.

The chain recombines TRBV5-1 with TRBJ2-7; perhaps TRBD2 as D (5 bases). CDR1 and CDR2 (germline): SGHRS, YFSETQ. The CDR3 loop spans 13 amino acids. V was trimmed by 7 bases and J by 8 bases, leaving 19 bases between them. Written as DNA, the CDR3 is TGCGCCAGCTCTGCCCGGGATATCTTGAAGCAGTACTTC. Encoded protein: CASSARDILKQYF.

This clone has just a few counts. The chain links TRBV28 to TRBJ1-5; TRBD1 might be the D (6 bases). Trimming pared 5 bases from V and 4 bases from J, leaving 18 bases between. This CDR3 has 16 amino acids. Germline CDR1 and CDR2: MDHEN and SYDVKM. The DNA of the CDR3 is TGTGCCAGCAGTAGCCCCAACAGGGAAGTTAATCAGCCCCAGCATTTT. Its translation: CASSSPNREVNQPQHF.

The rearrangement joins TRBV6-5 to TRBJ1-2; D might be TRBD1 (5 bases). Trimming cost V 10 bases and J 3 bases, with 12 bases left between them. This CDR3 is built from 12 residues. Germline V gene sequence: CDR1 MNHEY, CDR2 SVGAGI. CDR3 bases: TGTGCCACCTCGACAGTCGACTATGGCTACACCTTC. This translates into CATSTVDYGYTF.